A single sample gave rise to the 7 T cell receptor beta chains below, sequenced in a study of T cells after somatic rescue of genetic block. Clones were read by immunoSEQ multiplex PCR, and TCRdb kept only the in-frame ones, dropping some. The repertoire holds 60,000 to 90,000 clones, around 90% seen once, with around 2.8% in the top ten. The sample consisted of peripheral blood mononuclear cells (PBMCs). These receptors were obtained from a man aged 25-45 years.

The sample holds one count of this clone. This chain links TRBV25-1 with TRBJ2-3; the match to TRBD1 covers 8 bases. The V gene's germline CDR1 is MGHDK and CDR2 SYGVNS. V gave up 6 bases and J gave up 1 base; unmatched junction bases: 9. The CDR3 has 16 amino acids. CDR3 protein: CASRELPGGCTDTQYF. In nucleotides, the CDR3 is TGTGCCAGCAGGGAACTCCCAGGGGGCTGCACAGATACGCAGTATTTT.

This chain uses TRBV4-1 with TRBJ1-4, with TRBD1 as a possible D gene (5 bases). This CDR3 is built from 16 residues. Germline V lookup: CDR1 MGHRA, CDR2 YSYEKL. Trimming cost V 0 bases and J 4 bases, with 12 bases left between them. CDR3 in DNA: TGCGCCAGCAGCCAAGATCGACCGGGGCTTAATGAAAAACTGTTTTTT. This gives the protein CASSQDRPGLNEKLFF.

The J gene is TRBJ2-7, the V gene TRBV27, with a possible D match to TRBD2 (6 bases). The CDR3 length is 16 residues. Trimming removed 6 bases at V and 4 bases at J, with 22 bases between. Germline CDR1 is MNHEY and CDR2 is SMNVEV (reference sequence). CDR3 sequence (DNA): TGTGCCAGCAGGGCCGGGACCGGGAGCGGTAGGTACGAGCAGTACTTC. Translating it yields CASRAGTGSGRYEQYF.

CDR3 residues: CASSLAPPSYEQYF. DNA of the CDR3: TGTGCCAGCAGTTTGGCCCCCCCGTCCTACGAGCAGTACTTC. This chain links TRBV27 with TRBJ2-7; no firm D call. Germline V gene data show CDR1 as MNHEY and CDR2 as SMNVEV (reference sequence). Trimming pared 3 bases from V and 1 base from J, leaving 10 bases between. CDR3 length equals 14 residues.

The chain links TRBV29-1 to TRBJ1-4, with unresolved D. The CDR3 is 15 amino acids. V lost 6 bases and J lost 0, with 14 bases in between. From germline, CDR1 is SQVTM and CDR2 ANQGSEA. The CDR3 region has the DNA TGCAGCGTGAGCCCTGAGGATACAACTAATGAAAAACTGTTTTTT. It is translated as CSVSPEDTTNEKLFF.

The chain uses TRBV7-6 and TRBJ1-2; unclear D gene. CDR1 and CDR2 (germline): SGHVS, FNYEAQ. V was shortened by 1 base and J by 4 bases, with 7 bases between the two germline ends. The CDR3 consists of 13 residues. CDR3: CASSLGWTYGYTF. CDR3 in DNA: TGTGCCAGCAGCTTAGGGTGGACCTATGGCTACACCTTC.

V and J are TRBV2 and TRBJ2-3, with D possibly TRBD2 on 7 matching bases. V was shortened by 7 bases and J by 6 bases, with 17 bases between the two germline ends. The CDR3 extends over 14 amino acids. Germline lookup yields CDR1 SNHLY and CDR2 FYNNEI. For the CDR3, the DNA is TGTGCCAGCAACGCGGGGGCTCGGCGGGATACGCAGTATTTT. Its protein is CASNAGARRDTQYF.